The next 21 T cell receptor beta chains were all read from a single sample in a study of regulatory T cells in long-lasting Graves disease. Time point in this sample: newly diagnosed GD, antithyroid drugs for less than 3 months. PBMC RNA was the source of the TCR library. Both iRepertoire HTBI primers and Arm-PCR of CDR3 regions were used to build the TCR beta libraries. TCRdb used MiXCR to reprocess the multiplex PCR reads, holding one entry per CDR3 protein. The sample lists about 300,000 distinct CDR3 sequences, 15% to 20% occurring once. This material consisted of peripheral blood mononuclear cells (PBMCs), taken at new diagnosis, from a patient treated with antithyroid drugs. These receptor sequences come from a female donor with Graves disease.

A few counts support this clonotype. This rearrangement joins TRBV15 to TRBJ2-7, with a weak D call TRBD2 (5 bases). The CDR3 has 15 amino acids. Looked up from germline, CDR1 is LNHNV and CDR2 is YYDKDF (reference sequence). With 1 base removed from V and 3 bases from J, the gap between germline ends came to 13 bases. The CDR3 loop reads CATSRARGALYEQYF. CDR3 bases: TGTGCCACCAGCAGAGCTCGGGGAGCGCTCTACGAGCAGTACTTC.

This clonotype was observed a few times. CDR3 sequence (DNA): TGTGCCAGCAGCCTCCGACAGGGGATTCAGGTTGAGCAGTTCTTC. Protein: CASSLRQGIQVEQFF. V usage is TRBV3-1 and J usage is TRBJ2-1; 8 nucleotides match TRBD1. The length of the CDR3 is 15 residues. CDR1 and CDR2 (germline): LGHDT, YNNKEL (reference sequence). V was pared by 4 bases and J by 9 bases, with 11 bases of the junction left unmatched.

The V gene is TRBV11-2, the J gene TRBJ2-1, with D hard to call. Germline loops: CDR1 SGHAT, CDR2 FQNNGV. The CDR3 has 12 amino acids. V was pared by 5 bases and J by 8 bases, with 10 bases between. CDR3 residues: CASSPDWYEQFF. The CDR3 region has the DNA TGTGCCAGCAGCCCAGACTGGTATGAGCAGTTCTTC.

This clonotype appeared a few times. Just one base apart from a much larger clone, this may be a read error. The chain joins TRBV9 to TRBJ2-3; TRBD2 agrees at 10 bases. This CDR3 has 15 amino acids. From germline, CDR1 is SGDLS and CDR2 YYNGEE. CDR3 nucleotide sequence: TGTGTCAGCAGCGTGCCAGCGGGAGGGTCAGATACGCAGTATTTT. Amino acids: CVSSVPAGGSDTQYF.

This clonotype was picked up many times. J is TRBJ2-3 and V is TRBV3-1; 7 nucleotides agree with TRBD1. The CDR3 loop spans 18 amino acids. J lost 0 bases, V lost 0 bases, and 9 bases had no gene match. CDR1 and CDR2 from the germline V gene are LGHDT and YNNKEL (reference sequence). The CDR3 DNA reads as TGTGCCAGCAGCCAAGATGTTCTGGGCAGGGGGAGCACAGATACGCAGTATTTT. It translates to CASSQDVLGRGSTDTQYF.

There are many counts of this clonotype. The chain combines TRBV12-3 or TRBV12-4 with TRBJ1-2; the match to TRBD1 covers 9 bases. The CDR3 is 13 residues long. V was pared by 5 bases and J by 8 bases, with 6 bases of the junction left unmatched. The CDR3 DNA follows: TGTGCCAGCAGTGCGACAGGGGGTAGCGGCTACACCTTC. Encoded protein: CASSATGGSGYTF.

This clonotype was observed many times. The rearrangement joins TRBV3-1 to TRBJ2-7, with D possibly TRBD2 on 5 matching bases. Trimming cost V 1 base and J 6 bases, with 10 bases left between them. This CDR3 contains 13 residues. Germline V gene sequence: CDR1 LGHDT, CDR2 YNNKEL (reference sequence). CDR3 nucleotide sequence: TGTGCCAGCAGCCAAGCCGGGGAGCTCGAGCAGTACTTC. This gives the protein CASSQAGELEQYF.

The chain employs TRBV11-2 and TRBJ2-4; D is ambiguous. Between the trimmed V and J ends, which lost 5 bases and 11 bases, there was a span of 19 bases. Germline V lookup: CDR1 SGHAT, CDR2 FQNNGV. The CDR3 runs to 14 residues. The DNA of the CDR3 is TGTGCCAGCAGCGGGAAACCTACGGCAAGCGTTCAGTACTTC. This encodes CASSGKPTASVQYF.

This clonotype has ten or more counts. The V and J genes are TRBV28 and TRBJ1-4; maybe TRBD1 (6 bases). Germline-derived CDR1 and CDR2 are MDHEN and SYDVKM. CDR3 length equals 12 residues. Deletions cut 5 bases from V and 7 bases from J, with 8 bases between. DNA for the CDR3: TGTGCCAGCAGTGGACAGTTTGAAAAACTGTTTTTT. Its translation is CASSGQFEKLFF.

With regard to this clonotype: A far more abundant clone sits one base away, making this likely a read error. V gene TRBV11-2 combines with J gene TRBJ2-1, with D perhaps matching TRBD1 (6 bases). This CDR3 is built from 12 residues. Between the trimmed V and J ends, which lost 6 bases and 10 bases, there was a span of 13 bases. Germline loops: CDR1 SGHAT, CDR2 FQNNGV. The DNA of the CDR3 is TGTGCCAGCAGGTCAACAGGGCTCGAGCAGTTCTTC. Translating it yields CASRSTGLEQFF.

The chain recombines TRBV7-2 with TRBJ2-7; D call uncertain. The CDR3 consists of 13 residues. In germline, CDR1 is SGHTA, CDR2 FQGNSA. Trimming cost V 3 bases and J 1 base, with 7 bases left between them. The chain's CDR3 is CASSFPLSYEQYF. The CDR3 coding sequence is TGTGCCAGCAGCTTCCCATTGTCCTACGAGCAGTACTTC.

This chain connects TRBV7-2 to TRBJ2-4, with 7 bases matching TRBD1. This CDR3 spans 15 amino acids. Germline CDR1 is SGHTA and CDR2 is FQGNSA. Trimming removed 5 bases from V and 3 bases from J; junction bases left unmatched: 7. CDR3 sequence: CASSPGRDSKNIQYF. DNA of the CDR3: TGTGCCAGCAGCCCCGGCCGGGACAGCAAAAACATTCAGTACTTC.

This clonotype was seen ten or more times. V is TRBV28 and J is TRBJ1-2; the D gene is possibly TRBD1 (6 bases). This CDR3 is 13 amino acids long. Germline V lookup: CDR1 MDHEN, CDR2 SYDVKM. The V end was cut by 5 bases, the J end by 7 bases, with 14 bases between. Here the CDR3 DNA reads TGTGCCAGCAGTAGACAGGTAGTGAGTGGCTACACCTTC. Protein sequence: CASSRQVVSGYTF.

The V and J genes are TRBV28 and TRBJ2-3; 9 bases agree with TRBD2. In germline, CDR1 is MDHEN, CDR2 SYDVKM. The V segment lost 4 bases and the J segment 3 bases; nucleotides outside the gene matches: 8. The CDR3 sequence is 16 residues long. In DNA, the CDR3 is TGTGCCAGCAGTTCCCAGCGACTAGCGGTAACAGATACGCAGTATTTT. Protein product: CASSSQRLAVTDTQYF.

Remarks on this clonotype: It is likely a read error: a sequence one base away is far more abundant. The rearrangement joins TRBV30 to TRBJ2-1; weak D call: TRBD2 (6 bases). With 0 bases removed from V and 10 bases from J, the gap between germline ends came to 13 bases. This CDR3 region has 13 residues. Germline V CDR1 and CDR2: GTSNPN, SVGIG (reference sequence). This CDR3 reads CAWSVSEGYEQFF. CDR3 in DNA: TGTGCCTGGAGTGTTTCGGAGGGTTACGAGCAGTTCTTC.

Ten or more counts support this clonotype. CDR3 nucleotides: TGTGCCAGCAGTCCGGGACAGGGGGCTCTGAATGAGCAGTTCTTC. Protein sequence: CASSPGQGALNEQFF. The genes are TRBV6-1 and TRBJ2-1; TRBD1 matches at 12 bases. The trim removed 5 bases at V and 7 bases at J, leaving 6 bases unmatched. The CDR3 runs to 15 residues. Germline-derived CDR1 and CDR2 are MNHNS and SASEGT.

This clonotype was observed many times. One end of the junction is discordant with germline, which a read error may explain. This chain uses TRBV9 with TRBJ2-3; D remains unclear. Germline CDR1 reads SGDLS; CDR2 reads YYNGEE. This CDR3 contains 12 residues. CDR3 region: CASSPFTDTQYF. DNA of the CDR3: TGCGCCAGCAGCCCATTCACAGATACGCAGTATTTT. The whole variable domain, filled in from reference TRBV9 and TRBJ2-3, reads DSGVTQTPKHLITATGQRVTLRCSPRSGDLSVYWYQQSLDQGLQFLIQYYNGEERAKGNILERFSAQQFPDLHSELNLSSLELGDSALYFCASSPFTDTQYFGPGTRLTVL.

This clonotype has a handful of counts. This rearrangement joins TRBV28 to TRBJ2-3, with D unresolved. From germline, CDR1 is MDHEN and CDR2 SYDVKM. Trimming took off 1 base at V and 4 bases at J, with 12 bases between the two ends. The CDR3 is 15 amino acids. The CDR3 nucleotides are TGTGCCAGCAGTTTATTCCTTACCCAGGCAGATACGCAGTATTTT. This sequence encodes CASSLFLTQADTQYF.

This clonotype was counted at least ten times. The chain combines TRBV29-1 with TRBJ2-5, with D maybe TRBD2 (6 bases). This CDR3 spans 12 amino acids. The V end lost 0 bases, the J end lost 4 bases, and 6 bases lay between the germline ends. Per the germline V gene, CDR1 is SQVTM and CDR2 is ANQGSEA. DNA of the CDR3: TGCAGCGTTGAAGAGGGAGGAGAGACCCAGTACTTC. Translated, it gives CSVEEGGETQYF.

Only a few counts were recorded for this clonotype. DNA of the CDR3: TGTGCCAGCAGCCAAGGCTCTACAGGATTATTAAATCAGCCCCAGCATTTT. It translates to CASSQGSTGLLNQPQHF. The rearrangement uses TRBV3-1 and TRBJ1-5; maybe TRBD1 (5 bases). This CDR3 comprises 17 residues. The germline V gene encodes CDR1 LGHDT and CDR2 YNNKEL (reference sequence). V lost 1 base and J 4 bases, leaving 17 bases between the germline ends.

In its sample, this clonotype was seen a few times. This rearrangement joins TRBV5-6 to TRBJ2-7, with 7 bases fitting TRBD1. This CDR3 has 13 amino acids. V trimming: 4 bases; J trimming: 2 bases; junction bases outside the gene matches: 3. The germline CDR1 and CDR2 sequences are SGHDT and YYEEEE. The CDR3 DNA reads as TGTGCCAGCAGCCAACAGGGGCCCTACGAGCAGTACTTC. Protein sequence: CASSQQGPYEQYF.